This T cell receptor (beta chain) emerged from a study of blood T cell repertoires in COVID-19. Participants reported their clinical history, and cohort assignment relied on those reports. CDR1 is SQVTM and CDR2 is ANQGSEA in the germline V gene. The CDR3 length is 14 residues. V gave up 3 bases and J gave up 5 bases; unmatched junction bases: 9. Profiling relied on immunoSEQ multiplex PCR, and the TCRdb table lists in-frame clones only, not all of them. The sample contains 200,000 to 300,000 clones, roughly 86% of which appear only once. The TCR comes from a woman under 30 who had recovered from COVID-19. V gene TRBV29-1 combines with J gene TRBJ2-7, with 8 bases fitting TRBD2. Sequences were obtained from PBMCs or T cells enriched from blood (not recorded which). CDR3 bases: TGCAGCGTTGATGCGGGGGGTCCTCCCCACGAGCAGTACTTC. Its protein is CSVDAGGPPHEQYF.